This T cell receptor (beta chain) is drawn from a study of blood T cell repertoires in COVID-19. Patients at the Seattle site were enrolled during active infection and followed longitudinally. V lost 3 bases to trimming and J lost 7 bases; unmatched junction nucleotides: 5. Per germline, CDR1 SQVTM and CDR2 ANQGSEA. This CDR3 region has 13 residues. Per the authors' pipeline: Scientists estimated how many nucleated cells there were by amplifying reference gene primers. Assay used: immunoSEQ multiplex PCR; TCRdb lists only in-frame clones, some missing. V, J and clone size are taken as reported in that table, and D and trimming were inferred from the DNA itself. The table lists under 85,000 clones, around 83% of them singletons.

Sequencing input: peripheral blood. V and J are TRBV29-1 and TRBJ1-4; 7 bases fit TRBD1. The receptor was derived from a man between 25 and 39 years old with COVID-19, enrolled during active disease. The CDR3: CSVETGRGEKLFF. For the CDR3, the DNA is TGCAGCGTTGAGACAGGGAGAGGTGAAAAACTGTTTTTT.